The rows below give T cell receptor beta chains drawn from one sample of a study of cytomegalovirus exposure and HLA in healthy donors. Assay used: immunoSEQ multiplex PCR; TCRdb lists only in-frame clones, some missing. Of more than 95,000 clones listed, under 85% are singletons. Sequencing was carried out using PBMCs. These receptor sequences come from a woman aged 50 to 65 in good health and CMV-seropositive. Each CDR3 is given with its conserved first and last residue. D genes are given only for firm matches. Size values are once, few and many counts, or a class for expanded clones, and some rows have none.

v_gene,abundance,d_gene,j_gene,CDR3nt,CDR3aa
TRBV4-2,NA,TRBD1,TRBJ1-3,TGTGCCAGCAGCCATTATGGACAGGAGGGAAACACCATATATTTT,CASSHYGQEGNTIYF
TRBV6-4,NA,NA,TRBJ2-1,TGTGCCAGCAGTAAATGGAGGGAGAGGGCTGAGCAGTTCTTC,CASSKWRERAEQFF
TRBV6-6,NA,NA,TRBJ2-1,TGTGCCAGCAGCTCTCGAAGTAGCTTGAACAATGAGCAGTTCTTC,CASSSRSSLNNEQFF
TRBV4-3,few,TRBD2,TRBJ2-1,TGCGCCAGCAGCCAGCGCGGGGGGGCCCATGGCAATGAGCAGTTCTTC,CASSQRGGAHGNEQFF
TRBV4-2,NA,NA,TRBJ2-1,TGTGCCAGCAGCCCCGCCCACTTCCTTTACAATGAGCAGTTCTTC,CASSPAHFLYNEQFF
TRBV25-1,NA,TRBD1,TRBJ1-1,TGTGCCAGCAGTGACACAAGGACAGGGGGCACTGAAGCTTTCTTT,CASSDTRTGGTEAFF
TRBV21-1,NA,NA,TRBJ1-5,TGTGCCAGCAGCCCGAGGAGGGATAGCAATCAGCCCCAGCATTTT,CASSPRRDSNQPQHF
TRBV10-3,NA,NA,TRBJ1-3,TGTGCCGGGTCTCCAGGGCTTTCCTCTGGAAACACCATATATTTT,CAGSPGLSSGNTIYF
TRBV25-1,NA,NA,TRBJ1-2,TGTGCCAGCAGTGAACCTGGGGAAGGGGGAAGGGGCTATGGCTACACCTTC,CASSEPGEGGRGYGYTF
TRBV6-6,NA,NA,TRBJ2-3,TGTGCCAGCAGTACAATCCCAGATACGCAGTATTTT,CASSTIPDTQYF
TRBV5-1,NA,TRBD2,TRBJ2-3,TGCGCCAGCAGCCCCCCGCGGGAGGGATCGACAGATACGCAGTATTTT,CASSPPREGSTDTQYF
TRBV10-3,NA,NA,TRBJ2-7,TGTGCCATCAGTGAGTCGAGAGACGAGCAGTACTTC,CAISESRDEQYF
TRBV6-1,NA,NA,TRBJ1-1,TGTGCCAGCAGTGCATTTGGTTTAGGAGTAGCTTTCTTT,CASSAFGLGVAFF
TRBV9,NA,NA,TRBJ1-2,TGTGCCAGCAGCGTAGAAGGGGGCTATGGCTACACCTTC,CASSVEGGYGYTF
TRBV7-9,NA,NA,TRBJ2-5,TGTGCCAGCAGCTTTATGACAGGCCCTCATCGCGGGGAGACCCAGTACTTC,CASSFMTGPHRGETQYF
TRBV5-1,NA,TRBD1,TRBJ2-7,TGCGCCAGCCGTATAGGGACAGGTGGAGGAAAATGGGACTTC,CASRIGTGGGKWDF
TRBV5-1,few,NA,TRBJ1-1,TGCGCCAGCAGCTTCCAGACATCGAACACTGAAGCTTTCTTT,CASSFQTSNTEAFF
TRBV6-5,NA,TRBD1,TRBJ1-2,TGTGCCAGCAGACTTGGGACAGCCTATGGCTACACCTTC,CASRLGTAYGYTF
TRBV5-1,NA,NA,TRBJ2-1,TGCGCCAGCAGCTTGACCAGGGCCAATGAGCAGTTCTTC,CASSLTRANEQFF
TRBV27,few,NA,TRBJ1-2,TGTGCCAGCAGTTCGTCCGACAGGAATGGCTACACCTTC,CASSSSDRNGYTF
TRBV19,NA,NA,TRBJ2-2,TGTGCCAGTAGTCCGGGACTTCCGGGCACCGGGGAGCTGTTTTTT,CASSPGLPGTGELFF
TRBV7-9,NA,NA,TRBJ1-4,TGTTCCAGCAGCTTATCTCAGGGTTCTAATGAAAAACTGTTTTTT,CSSSLSQGSNEKLFF
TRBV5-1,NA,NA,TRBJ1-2,TGCGCCAGCAGCTCGTCCCAGGGGACTAACTATGGCTACACCTTC,CASSSSQGTNYGYTF
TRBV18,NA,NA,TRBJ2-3,TGTGCCAGCTCACCACCGAGTGTTACAGATACGCAGTATTTT,CASSPPSVTDTQYF
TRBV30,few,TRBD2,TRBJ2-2,TGTGCCGCTGTGGGACTAGCGTCTAACGGGGAGCTGTTTTTT,CAAVGLASNGELFF
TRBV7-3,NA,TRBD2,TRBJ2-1,TGTGCCAGCAGCCCGACTAGCATCAATGAGCAGTTCTTC,CASSPTSINEQFF
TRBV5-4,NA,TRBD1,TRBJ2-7,TGTGCCAGCAGCTCGACAGGGAACGAGCAGTACTTC,CASSSTGNEQYF